The rows below give T cell receptor beta chains drawn from one sample of a study of blood T cell repertoires in COVID-19. Clones were sequenced by immunoSEQ multiplex PCR, and TCRdb holds only the in-frame ones, with some missing. Among 100,000 or so clones listed, roughly 92% were seen once. Sequencing input: peripheral blood. The receptor source for this set is a man between 65 and 85 years old with acute or convalescent COVID-19. Both conserved end residues are part of each CDR3. Fields, in order: V gene, J gene, clone size, D gene, CDR3 DNA, CDR3 protein. D genes are given only for firm matches. The size field is filled for only some rows; it gives once, few, many or a size class.

TRBV4-2	TRBJ2-2	-	-	TGTGCCAGCAGCCAAGTAGAAAACACCGGGGAGCTGTTTTTT	CASSQVENTGELFF
TRBV6-1	TRBJ1-3	-	TRBD1	TGTGCCAGCAGTGACCAGGGGGCAGGAAACACCATATATTTT	CASSDQGAGNTIYF
TRBV30	TRBJ1-6	-	TRBD1	TGTGCCTGGAGTGTACAGGGGGCGTCCTATAATTCACCCCTCCACTTT	CAWSVQGASYNSPLHF
TRBV7-9	TRBJ1-5	-	-	TGTGCCAGCAGTTCCCGGGGGGACCAGCCCCAGCATTTT	CASSSRGDQPQHF
TRBV3-1/TRBV3-2	TRBJ1-4	-	-	TGTGCCAGCAGCCCCGGCGGTCTCGGGGGGCTGGAACGGACTAATGAAAAACTGTTTTTT	CASSPGGLGGLERTNEKLFF
TRBV15	TRBJ1-6	-	-	TGTGCCACCAGCCGACAGGTGCATAATTCACCCCTCCACTTT	CATSRQVHNSPLHF
TRBV7-9	TRBJ2-5	-	-	TGTGCCAGCAGCTTAGGGTCTAGCAGGGAGACCCAGTACTTC	CASSLGSSRETQYF
TRBV7-6	TRBJ2-1	-	TRBD2	TGTGCCAGCGGCCGGACTAGCGGGATCTACAATGAGCAGTTCTTC	CASGRTSGIYNEQFF
TRBV10-2	TRBJ2-1	-	-	TGCGCCAGCAGTGAAAGTAGAATAGCTTCTGGGAATGAGCAGTTCTTC	CASSESRIASGNEQFF
TRBV10-3	TRBJ1-3	-	-	TGTGCCATCTCGGGGGGCTTAACTGGAAACACCATATATTTT	CAISGGLTGNTIYF
TRBV6-5	TRBJ1-3	few	-	TGTGCCAGCAGAGGGGCGTTGAGTGGAAACACCATATATTTT	CASRGALSGNTIYF
TRBV27	TRBJ1-1	-	TRBD1	TGTGCCAGCAGTTTTTCTGACAGGGTGTTCTCTGAAGCTTTCTTT	CASSFSDRVFSEAFF
TRBV12-3/TRBV12-4	TRBJ1-3	-	-	TGTGCCAGCAGTTTTGGTGCGGGAAACACCATATATTTT	CASSFGAGNTIYF
TRBV28	TRBJ1-1	-	-	TGTGCCAGCAGTTTATGGGGCAGGGTTGAAGCTTTCTTT	CASSLWGRVEAFF
TRBV11-1	TRBJ1-1	-	TRBD1	TGTGCCAGCAGCTTAAGAGGGGGCGCGGGAGGGACTGAAGCTTTCTTT	CASSLRGGAGGTEAFF
TRBV5-1	TRBJ1-4	-	-	TGCGCCAGCAGCTTGGTCCGATCTACCTCTAATGAAAAACTGTTTTTT	CASSLVRSTSNEKLFF
TRBV6-1	TRBJ1-1	-	TRBD1	TGTGCCAGCAGTGCACAGGGGCGGGGGGACACTGAAGCTTTCTTT	CASSAQGRGDTEAFF
TRBV4-1	TRBJ2-1	-	-	TGCGCCAGCAGCCAAGATGAGGGCCCCGGGTACAATGAGCAGTTCTTC	CASSQDEGPGYNEQFF
TRBV10-3	TRBJ2-2	-	-	TGTGCCATCAGTGAGTCGAAGGGATCAGGGGACACCGGGGAGCTGTTTTTT	CAISESKGSGDTGELFF
TRBV6-5	TRBJ1-3	-	-	TGTGCCGGGGGGACGGGCTTGAGTGGAAACACCATATATTTT	CAGGTGLSGNTIYF
TRBV3-1/TRBV3-2	TRBJ1-4	-	-	TGTGCCAGCAGCTCAAAGGAGCAGGGGATGGTGGAAAAACTGTTTTTT	CASSSKEQGMVEKLFF
TRBV5-6	TRBJ2-5	-	TRBD1	TGTGCCAGCAGCTCGGCGGGGACAGGAGGAGAGACCCAGTACTTC	CASSSAGTGGETQYF
TRBV11-3	TRBJ2-4	-	-	TGTGCCAGCAGCTTCTCGCAGGGAGCCAAAAACATTCAGTACTTC	CASSFSQGAKNIQYF
TRBV5-4	TRBJ1-5	-	-	TGTGCCAGCAGCTTGGGTGGGGCTCAGCCCCAGCATTTT	CASSLGGAQPQHF
TRBV5-4	TRBJ1-1	-	TRBD1	TGTGCCAGCAGCTTCCCGGGACAGGGGGCGAACACTGAAGCTTTCTTT	CASSFPGQGANTEAFF
TRBV5-1	TRBJ2-7	-	TRBD2	TGCGCCAGCAGCACGTTAGCGGGGGCTTTGGGCGAGCAGTACTTC	CASSTLAGALGEQYF
TRBV7-9	TRBJ1-6	-	TRBD1	TGTGCCAGCAGCTTACCGGGACAGGGCTATTCACCCCTCCACTTT	CASSLPGQGYSPLHF
TRBV14	TRBJ2-2	-	-	TGTGCCAGCAGCCGAGGAACCGGGGAGCTGTTTTTT	CASSRGTGELFF
TRBV7-9	TRBJ1-6	-	TRBD1	TGTGCCAGCAGCAGGACAGGGTGGAGTTCACCCCTCCACTTT	CASSRTGWSSPLHF
TRBV18	TRBJ1-5	few	-	TGTGCCAGCTCACCTATGGGAGATCAGCCCCAGCATTTT	CASSPMGDQPQHF
TRBV18	TRBJ2-2	-	-	TGTGCCAGCTCACCGATCGACTTACCCAACACCGGGGAGCTGTTTTTT	CASSPIDLPNTGELFF